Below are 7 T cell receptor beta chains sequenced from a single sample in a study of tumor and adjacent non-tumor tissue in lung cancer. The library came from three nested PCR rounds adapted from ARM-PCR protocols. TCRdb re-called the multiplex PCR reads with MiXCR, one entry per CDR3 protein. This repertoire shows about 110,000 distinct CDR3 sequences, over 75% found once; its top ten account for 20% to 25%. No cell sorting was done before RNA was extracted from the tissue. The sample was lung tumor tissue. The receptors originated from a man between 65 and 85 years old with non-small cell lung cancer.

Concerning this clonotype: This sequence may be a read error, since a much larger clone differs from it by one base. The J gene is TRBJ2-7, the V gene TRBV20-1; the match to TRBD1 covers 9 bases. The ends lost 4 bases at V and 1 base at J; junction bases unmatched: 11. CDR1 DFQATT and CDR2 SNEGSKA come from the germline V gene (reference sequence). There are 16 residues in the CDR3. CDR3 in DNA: TGCAGTGCTATTGTTCACGGCGGGACAGGGTCCTACGAGCAGTACTTC. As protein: CSAIVHGGTGSYEQYF.

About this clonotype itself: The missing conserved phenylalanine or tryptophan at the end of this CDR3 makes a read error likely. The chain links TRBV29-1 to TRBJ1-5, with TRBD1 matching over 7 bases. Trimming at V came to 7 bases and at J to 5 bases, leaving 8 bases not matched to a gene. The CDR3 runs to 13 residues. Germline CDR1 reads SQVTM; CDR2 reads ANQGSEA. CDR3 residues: CSAPGGAYQPQHY. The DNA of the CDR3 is TGCAGCGCCCCAGGGGGGGCCTATCAGCCCCAGCATTAT.

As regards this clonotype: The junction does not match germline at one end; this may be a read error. The CDR3: CATSPPRTGSSSYEQYF. In DNA, the CDR3 is TGCGCCACCAGCCCCCCAAGGACAGGGTCTTCCTCCTACGAGCAGTACTTC. The chain carries TRBV5-1 and TRBJ2-7; the match to TRBD1 covers 8 bases. CDR3 length: 17 residues. Per the germline V gene, CDR1 is SGHRS and CDR2 is YFSETQ.

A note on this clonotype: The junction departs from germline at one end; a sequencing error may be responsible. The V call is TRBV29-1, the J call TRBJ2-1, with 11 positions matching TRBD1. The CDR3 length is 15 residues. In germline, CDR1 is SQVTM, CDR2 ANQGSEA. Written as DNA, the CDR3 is TGCATTGTTACCCACTGGACAGGGGGCTACAATGAACAGTTCTTC. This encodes CIVTHWTGGYNEQFF.

CDR3 residues: CASSFKVEHSGANVLTF. In DNA form, the CDR3 reads TGTGCCAGCAGCTTTAAGGTGGAGCACTCTGGGGCCAACGTCCTGACTTTC. The chain combines TRBV5-4 with TRBJ2-6; D is ambiguous. The germline V gene has CDR1 SGHNT and CDR2 YYREEE (reference sequence). The CDR3 is 17 amino acids. Trimming removed 2 bases from V and 0 bases from J, with 12 bases in between.

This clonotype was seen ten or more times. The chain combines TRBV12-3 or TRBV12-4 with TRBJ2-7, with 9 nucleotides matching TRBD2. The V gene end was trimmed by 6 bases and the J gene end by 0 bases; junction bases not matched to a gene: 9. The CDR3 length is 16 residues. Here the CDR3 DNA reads TGTGCCAGCAGCCCCCATGCGGGGGGGGACTCCTACGAGCAGTACTTC. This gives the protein CASSPHAGGDSYEQYF.

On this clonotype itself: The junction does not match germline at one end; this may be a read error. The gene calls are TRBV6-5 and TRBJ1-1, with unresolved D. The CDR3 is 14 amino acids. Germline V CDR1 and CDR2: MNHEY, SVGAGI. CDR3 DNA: TGTGCCAGCAGATACTCGAACTCAGACACTGTAGCTTTCTTT. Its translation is CASRYSNSDTVAFF.